This T cell receptor (beta chain) originates from a study of OX40 agonist ivuxolimab in advanced cancers. Points from the study as a whole: At 0.1 to 3.0 mg/kg, CD4+ and CD8+ blood T cells expanded clonally by week 6. No antigen was identified for the clonally expanded peripheral T cells.

Using immunoSEQ multiplex PCR, the repertoire was profiled, and TCRdb retains in-frame clones only, with some absent. The sample has approximately 58,000 clones, approximately 83% seen once; the top ten hold more than 1.4%. Germline V gives CDR1 SGHDN, CDR2 FVKESK. This CDR3 has 15 amino acids. The V end was cut by 1 base, the J end by 1 base, with 10 bases between. A remark on this clone: What it recognizes is unknown.

The chain employs TRBV14 and TRBJ1-1, with D tentatively TRBD1 (6 bases). The specimen was CD4+ or CD8+ T cells sorted from blood, collected in a trial of the OX40 agonist ivuxolimab. This TCR was sampled from an adult with an advanced solid tumor such as melanoma, head and neck, liver or kidney cancer. The CDR3 DNA reads as TGTGCCAGCAGCCAAGTGGGGGCGGGGAACACTGAAGCTTTCTTT. It is translated as CASSQVGAGNTEAFF.